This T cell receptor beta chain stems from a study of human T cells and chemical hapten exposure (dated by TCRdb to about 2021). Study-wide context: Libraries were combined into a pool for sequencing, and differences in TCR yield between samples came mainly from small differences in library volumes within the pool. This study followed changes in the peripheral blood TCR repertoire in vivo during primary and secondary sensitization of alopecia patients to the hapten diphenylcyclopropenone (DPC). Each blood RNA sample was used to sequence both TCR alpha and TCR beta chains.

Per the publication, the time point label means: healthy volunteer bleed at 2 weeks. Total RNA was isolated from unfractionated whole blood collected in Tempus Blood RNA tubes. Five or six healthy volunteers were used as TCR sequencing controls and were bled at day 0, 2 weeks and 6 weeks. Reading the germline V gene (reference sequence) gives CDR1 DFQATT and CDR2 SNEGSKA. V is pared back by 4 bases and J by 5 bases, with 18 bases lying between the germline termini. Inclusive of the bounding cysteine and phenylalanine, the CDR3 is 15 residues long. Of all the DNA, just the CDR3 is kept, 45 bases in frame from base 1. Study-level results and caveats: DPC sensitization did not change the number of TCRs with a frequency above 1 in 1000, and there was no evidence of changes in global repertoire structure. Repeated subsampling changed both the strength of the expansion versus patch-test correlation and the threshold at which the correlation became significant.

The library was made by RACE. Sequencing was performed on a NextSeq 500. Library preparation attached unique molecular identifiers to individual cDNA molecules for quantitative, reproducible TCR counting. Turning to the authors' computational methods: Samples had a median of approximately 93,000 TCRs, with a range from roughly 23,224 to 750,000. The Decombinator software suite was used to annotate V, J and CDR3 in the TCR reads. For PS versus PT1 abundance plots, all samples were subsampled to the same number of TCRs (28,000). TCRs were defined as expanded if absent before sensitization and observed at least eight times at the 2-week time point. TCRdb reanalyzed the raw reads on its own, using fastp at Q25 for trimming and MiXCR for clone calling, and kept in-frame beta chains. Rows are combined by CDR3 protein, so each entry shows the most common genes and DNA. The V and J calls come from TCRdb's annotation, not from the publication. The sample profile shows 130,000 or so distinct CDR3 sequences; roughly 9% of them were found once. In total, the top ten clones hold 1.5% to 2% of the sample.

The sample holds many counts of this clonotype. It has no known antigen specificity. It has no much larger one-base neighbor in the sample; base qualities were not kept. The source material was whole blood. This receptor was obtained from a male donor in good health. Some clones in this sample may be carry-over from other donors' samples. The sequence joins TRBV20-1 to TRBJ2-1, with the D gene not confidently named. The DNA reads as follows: TGCAGTGCTAAAGACGCTCGCCGCGCTAACAATGAGCAGTTCTTC. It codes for CSAKDARRANNEQFF.